A selection of T cell receptor beta chains follows, all from one sample in a study of cytomegalovirus exposure and HLA in healthy donors. Repertoires were generated with immunoSEQ multiplex PCR, while TCRdb's copy carries only in-frame clones and drops some. This table holds about 160,000 clones, 82% found once. Sequenced: PBMCs. These receptors came from a girl aged 5 to 17 in good health and CMV-seropositive. Both conserved end residues are part of each CDR3. A D gene is named only where the DNA matches it firmly. Some rows mark clone size as missing; the rest say once, few, many or name a class of expanded clone.

V gene: TRBV4-1; clone size: -; D gene: TRBD2; J gene: TRBJ2-1; CDR3 protein: CASSQKKGGAAGGGDEQFF; CDR3 DNA: TGCGCCAGCAGCCAAAAAAAGGGGGGGGCGGCGGGGGGCGGGGATGAGCAGTTCTTC
V gene: TRBV7-9; clone size: once; D gene: -; J gene: TRBJ2-7; CDR3 protein: CASSFPGLSYEQYF; CDR3 DNA: TGTGCCAGCAGCTTCCCGGGTCTCTCCTACGAGCAGTACTTC
V gene: TRBV19; clone size: -; D gene: -; J gene: TRBJ2-2; CDR3 protein: CASSIQGTGELFF; CDR3 DNA: TGTGCCAGTAGTATACAGGGGACCGGGGAGCTGTTTTTT
V gene: TRBV5-1; clone size: -; D gene: TRBD2; J gene: TRBJ2-1; CDR3 protein: CASSYSGAYNEQFF; CDR3 DNA: TGCGCCAGCAGCTATAGCGGGGCCTACAATGAGCAGTTCTTC
V gene: TRBV10-3; clone size: -; D gene: TRBD1; J gene: TRBJ1-1; CDR3 protein: CAISEVSGTVGSEAFF; CDR3 DNA: TGTGCCATCAGTGAGGTTTCCGGGACAGTGGGCAGTGAAGCTTTCTTT
V gene: TRBV11-2; clone size: -; D gene: -; J gene: TRBJ1-1; CDR3 protein: CASSLDLEEAFF; CDR3 DNA: TGTGCCAGCAGCTTAGATCTGGAGGAAGCTTTCTTT
V gene: TRBV28; clone size: -; D gene: TRBD1; J gene: TRBJ1-2; CDR3 protein: CASSRQGASGYTF; CDR3 DNA: TGTGCCAGCAGCCGTCAGGGGGCTTCCGGCTACACCTTC
V gene: TRBV6-5; clone size: -; D gene: -; J gene: TRBJ1-4; CDR3 protein: CASSYSWTASGEKLFF; CDR3 DNA: TGTGCCAGCAGTTACTCCTGGACTGCCTCTGGAGAAAAACTGTTTTTT
V gene: TRBV29-1; clone size: -; D gene: -; J gene: TRBJ1-1; CDR3 protein: CSVEGHTGSTEAFF; CDR3 DNA: TGCAGCGTTGAAGGCCACACAGGGAGCACTGAAGCTTTCTTT
V gene: TRBV4-3; clone size: -; D gene: TRBD1; J gene: TRBJ1-4; CDR3 protein: CASSQDPLTGVGEKLFF; CDR3 DNA: TGCGCCAGCAGCCAAGATCCCCTTACAGGGGTGGGTGAAAAACTGTTTTTT
V gene: TRBV7-9; clone size: -; D gene: TRBD2; J gene: TRBJ2-7; CDR3 protein: CASSFQLNSGGSYEQYF; CDR3 DNA: TGTGCCAGCAGCTTTCAACTCAATAGCGGGGGCTCCTACGAGCAGTACTTC
V gene: TRBV13; clone size: -; D gene: -; J gene: TRBJ2-7; CDR3 protein: CASSLLLGAEHF; CDR3 DNA: TGTGCCAGCAGCTTACTCTTGGGGGCGGAACACTTC